What follows describes a single T cell receptor (beta chain). This entry belongs to a study of blood T cell repertoires in COVID-19. Study details: Acute and convalescent COVID-19 samples came from the United States, Italy and Spain. Sources were T cells, B-cell-depleted T cells, or PBMCs; the material itself was cDNA or gDNA.

How the authors handled the data: Amplification with reference gene primers provided the estimates of nucleated cell counts. Measured with immunoSEQ multiplex PCR; TCRdb has only the in-frame clones, and not every one. V and J calls and clone size are given by that table; D and trimming were obtained from the DNA. Of about 330,000 clones detected, 70% to 90% appear once; the ten largest clones hold about 6%. This clonotype was sampled from a young man who had recovered from COVID-19. Sequenced: peripheral blood.

The CDR3 DNA sequence: TGTGCCAGCTCCCTTGTGGCGGGGTCGAACACCGGGGAGCTGTTTTTT. Encoded protein: CASSLVAGSNTGELFF. This chain joins TRBV18 and TRBJ2-2; tentatively, D is TRBD2 (6 bases). The V gene lost 6 bases and the J gene lost 0 bases, with 14 bases spanning the gap. The CDR3 consists of 16 residues. Per germline, CDR1 KGHSH and CDR2 LQKENI.